This T cell receptor (beta chain) was identified in a study of blood T cell repertoires in COVID-19. V was clipped by 3 bases and J by 5 bases; unmatched bases: 4. Germline CDR1 is LNHDA and CDR2 is SQIVND (reference sequence). This CDR3 comprises 15 residues. The data were produced by immunoSEQ multiplex PCR, yet TCRdb's version contains in-frame clones alone and is incomplete. This repertoire shows 250,000 to 400,000 clones, 90% found once; its top ten account for 2% to 3%. The sample taken for sequencing was PBMCs or T cells enriched from blood (not recorded which). This TCR was sampled from a man in his fifties or sixties who had recovered from COVID-19. The chain recombines TRBV19 with TRBJ2-1; TRBD2 agrees at 10 bases. The CDR3 here is CASSILAGADNEQFF. Written as DNA, the CDR3 is TGTGCCAGTAGTATTCTAGCGGGAGCGGACAATGAGCAGTTCTTC.